This TCR beta chain appears in the sequencing data of a study of technical replicates of blood from a few donors. Measured with immunoSEQ multiplex PCR; TCRdb has only the in-frame clones, and not every one. Counted here are about 59,000 clones, just over 90% occurring once; the ten biggest clones make up less than 5%. CDR3 length equals 19 residues. V shed 1 base, J shed 2 bases, and the junction held 16 bases outside the gene matches. CDR1 SGHAT and CDR2 FQNNGV come from the germline V gene. The sample consisted of PBMCs. The chain couples TRBV11-2 to TRBJ1-1; 7 positions match TRBD1. This sequence was found in a human donor in good health. Some clones in this sample may be carry-over from other donors' samples. The CDR3 nucleotides are TGTGCCAGCAGCTTAGGAAGGGGGCTTTTGGGGCCGGGAAACACTGAAGCTTTCTTT. It is translated as CASSLGRGLLGPGNTEAFF.